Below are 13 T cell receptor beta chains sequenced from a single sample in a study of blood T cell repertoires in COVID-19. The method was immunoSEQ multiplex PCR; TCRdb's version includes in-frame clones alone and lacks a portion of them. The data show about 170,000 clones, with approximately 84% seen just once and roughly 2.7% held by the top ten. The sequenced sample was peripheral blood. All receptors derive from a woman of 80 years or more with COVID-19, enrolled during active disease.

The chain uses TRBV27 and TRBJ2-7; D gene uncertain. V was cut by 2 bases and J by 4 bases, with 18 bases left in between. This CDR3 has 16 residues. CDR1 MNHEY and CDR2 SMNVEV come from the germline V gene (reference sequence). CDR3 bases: TGTGCCAGCAGTTTAAAATTCAGGTGGGTAATATACGAGCAGTACTTC. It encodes CASSLKFRWVIYEQYF.

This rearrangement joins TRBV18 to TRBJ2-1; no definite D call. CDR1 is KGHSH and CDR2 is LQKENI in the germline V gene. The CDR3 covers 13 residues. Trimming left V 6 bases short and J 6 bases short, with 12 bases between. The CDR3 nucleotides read TGTGCCAGCTCCCTACAGCTTGGCAATGAGCAGTTCTTC. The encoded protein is CASSLQLGNEQFF.

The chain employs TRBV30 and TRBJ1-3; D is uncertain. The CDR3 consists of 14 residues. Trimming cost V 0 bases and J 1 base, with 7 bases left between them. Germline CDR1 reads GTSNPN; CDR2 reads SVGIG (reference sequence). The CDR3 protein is CAWSVLESGNTIYF. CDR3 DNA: TGTGCCTGGAGTGTTCTAGAATCTGGAAACACCATATATTTT.

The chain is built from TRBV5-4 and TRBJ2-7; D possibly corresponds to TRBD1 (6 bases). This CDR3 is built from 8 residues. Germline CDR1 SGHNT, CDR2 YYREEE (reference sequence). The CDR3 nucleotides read TGTGCCAGCAGCTTAAACAGGGTT. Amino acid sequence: CASSLNRV.

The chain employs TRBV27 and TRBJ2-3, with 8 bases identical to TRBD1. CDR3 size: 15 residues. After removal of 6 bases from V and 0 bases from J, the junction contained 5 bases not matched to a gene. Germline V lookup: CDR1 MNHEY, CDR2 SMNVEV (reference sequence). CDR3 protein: CASRDRGSSTDTQYF. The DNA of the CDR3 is TGTGCCAGCAGAGACAGGGGATCTAGCACAGATACGCAGTATTTT.

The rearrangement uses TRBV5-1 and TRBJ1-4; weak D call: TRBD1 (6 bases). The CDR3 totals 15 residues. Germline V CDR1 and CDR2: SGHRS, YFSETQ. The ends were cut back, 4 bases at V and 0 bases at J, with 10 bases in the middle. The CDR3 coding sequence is TGCGCCAGCAGCAACAGGGAAGCAACTAATGAAAAACTGTTTTTT. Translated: CASSNREATNEKLFF.

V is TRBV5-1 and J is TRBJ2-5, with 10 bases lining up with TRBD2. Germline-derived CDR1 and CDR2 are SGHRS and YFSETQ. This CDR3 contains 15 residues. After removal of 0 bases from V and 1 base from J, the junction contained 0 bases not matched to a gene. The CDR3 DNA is TGCGCCAGCAGCTTGGCTAGCGGGGGCCAAGAGACCCAGTACTTC. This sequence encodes CASSLASGGQETQYF.

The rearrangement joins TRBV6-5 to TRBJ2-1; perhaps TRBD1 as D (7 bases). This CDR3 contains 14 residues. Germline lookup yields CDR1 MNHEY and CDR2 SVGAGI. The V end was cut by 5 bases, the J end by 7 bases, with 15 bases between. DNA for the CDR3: TGTGCCAGCAGTCCCGACAGGGCGGGGAATGAGCAGTTCTTC. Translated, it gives CASSPDRAGNEQFF.

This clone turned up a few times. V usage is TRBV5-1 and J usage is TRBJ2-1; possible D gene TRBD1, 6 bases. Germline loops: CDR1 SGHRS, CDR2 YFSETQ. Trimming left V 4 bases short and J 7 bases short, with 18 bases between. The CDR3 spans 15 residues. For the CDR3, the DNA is TGCGCCAGCAGCGTTGACAGGCCGATGGGAAATGAGCAGTTCTTC. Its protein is CASSVDRPMGNEQFF.

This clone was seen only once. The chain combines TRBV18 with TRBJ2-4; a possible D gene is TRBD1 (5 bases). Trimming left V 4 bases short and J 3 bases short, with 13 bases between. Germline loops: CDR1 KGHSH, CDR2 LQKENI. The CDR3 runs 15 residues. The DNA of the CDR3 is TGTGCCAGCTCACGTTGGGCAGACAGCAAAAACATTCAGTACTTC. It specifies CASSRWADSKNIQYF.

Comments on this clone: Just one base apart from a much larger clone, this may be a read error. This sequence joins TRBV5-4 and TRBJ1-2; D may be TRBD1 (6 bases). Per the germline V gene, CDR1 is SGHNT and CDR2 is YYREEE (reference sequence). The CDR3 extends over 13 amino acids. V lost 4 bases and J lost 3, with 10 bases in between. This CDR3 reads CASSPDRYYGYTF. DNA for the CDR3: TGTGCCAGCAGCCCGGACAGATACTATGGCTACACCTTC.

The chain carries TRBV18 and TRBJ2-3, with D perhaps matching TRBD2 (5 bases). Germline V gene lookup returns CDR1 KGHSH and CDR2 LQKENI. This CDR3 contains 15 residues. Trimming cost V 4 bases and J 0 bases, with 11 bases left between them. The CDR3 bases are TGTGCCAGCTCACAATCGAGGGCTAGCACAGATACGCAGTATTTT. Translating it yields CASSQSRASTDTQYF.

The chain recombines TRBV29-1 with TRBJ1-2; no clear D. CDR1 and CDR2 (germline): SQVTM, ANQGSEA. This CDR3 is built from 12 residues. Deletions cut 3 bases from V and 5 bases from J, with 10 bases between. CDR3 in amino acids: CSVDGLGYGYTF. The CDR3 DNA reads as TGCAGCGTTGATGGACTAGGGTATGGCTACACCTTC.